What follows is one T cell receptor (beta chain) and its context. What it binds is not known. PCR used 60 Vbeta primers and 13 Jbeta primers. Libraries were prepared by immunoSEQ multiplex PCR; TCRdb keeps only in-frame clonotypes and omits some of them. The sample includes roughly 120,000 clones, around 60% of them seen just once. The data are from a study of cytomegalovirus exposure and HLA in healthy donors. Study results and caveats: Per a later analysis, HLA-associated TCR beta chains showed more clonal expansion than other, equally common TCR beta chains. Most CMV-associated TCR beta chains were later found to appear HLA-restricted.

V was pared by 2 bases and J by 1 base, with 4 bases of the junction left unmatched. CDR3 length: 15 residues. CDR1 SGHRS and CDR2 YFSETQ come from the germline V gene. The receptor was derived from a man aged 40-50 years in good health and CMV-seropositive. Sample: PBMCs. This chain joins TRBV5-1 and TRBJ2-7; 9 positions match TRBD2. CDR3: CASSFRLAASYEQYF. The CDR3 coding sequence is TGCGCCAGCAGCTTCAGACTAGCGGCTTCCTACGAGCAGTACTTC.